The entry below gives a single TCR beta chain sequence along with its context. Its specificity is unknown. Profiled with immunoSEQ multiplex PCR; TCRdb holds only in-frame clones, not every one. The profile shows roughly 18,000 clones, 75% of them singletons. The sample originates from a study of high-grade serous ovarian cancer treatment subgroups. Study as a whole: Samples averaged about 15,000 reads and roughly 7,700 unique TCR beta rearrangements.

V gave up 4 bases and J gave up 2 bases; unmatched junction bases: 4. Germline V CDR1 and CDR2: MGHRA, YSYEKL. This CDR3 region has 15 residues. Tumor samples were obtained before definitive surgery or chemotherapy. Study-wide results and limits: Bulk tumor TCR sequencing gave no spatial information. Repertoire analysis covered CDR3 alone, not CDR1 or CDR2.

The TCR comes from a human donor with high-grade serous ovarian cancer. The V call is TRBV4-1, the J call TRBJ2-5; TRBD1 agrees at 10 bases. The sample was tumor tissue. The CDR3 DNA follows: TGCGCCAGCAGCCCACGGGGACAGGGGCAAGAGACCCAGTACTTC. This sequence encodes CASSPRGQGQETQYF.